Following are 30 T cell receptor beta chains from one sample sequenced in a study of sequential checkpoint blockade in melanoma. The treatment denotes: randomized to nivolumab then ipilimumab (arm A) or the reverse (arm B). Repertoires were generated with immunoSEQ multiplex PCR, while TCRdb's copy carries only in-frame clones and drops some. The table lists some 40,000 clones, 88% of them singletons. Sequenced material: CD8+ T cells sorted from blood (inferred from file names), taken from a patient given nivolumab and ipilimumab in sequence. These receptors came from a human donor with melanoma.

The CDR3 nucleotides are TGTGCCAGCAGTTTGGGACTAGCAGAGACCCAGTACTTC. As protein: CASSLGLAETQYF. The rearrangement uses TRBV7-9 and TRBJ2-5, with 9 bases fitting TRBD2. The CDR3 totals 13 residues. Losses at the gene ends were 6 bases for V and 4 bases for J; bases not matched to a gene: 3. Germline CDR1 reads SEHNR; CDR2 reads FQNEAQ (reference sequence). Full variable domain (rest looked up from reference TRBV7-9 and TRBJ2-5): DTGVSQNPRHKITKRGQNVTFRCDPISEHNRLYWYRQTLGQGPEFLTYFQNEAQLEKSRLLSDRFSAERPKGSFSTLEIQRTEQGDSAMYLCASSLGLAETQYFGPGTRLLVL.

The chain uses TRBV9 and TRBJ2-5; maybe TRBD1 (5 bases). The germline gives CDR1 SGDLS, CDR2 YYNGEE. V shed 2 bases and J shed 5 bases, with 10 bases lying between them. The CDR3 is made up of 13 amino acids. The CDR3 region is CASSVPPGETQYF. CDR3 coding DNA: TGTGCCAGCAGCGTCCCTCCAGGGGAGACCCAGTACTTC.

V usage is TRBV28 and J usage is TRBJ1-1; no definite D call. Germline V lookup: CDR1 MDHEN, CDR2 SYDVKM. The CDR3 length is 13 residues. V shed 2 bases and J shed 4 bases, with 8 bases lying between them. The CDR3 DNA follows: TGTGCCAGCAGTTTAACGAGGGTCACTGAAGCTTTCTTT. Translating it yields CASSLTRVTEAFF.

CDR3 nucleotides: TGTGCCAGCAGCTTAAGTTTGAGTATGGGACAGGGGTACAATGAGCAGTTCTTC. It encodes CASSLSLSMGQGYNEQFF. The chain uses TRBV7-9 and TRBJ2-1; TRBD1 matches at 10 bases. The CDR3 is 18 amino acids. Germline CDR1 is SEHNR and CDR2 is FQNEAQ (reference sequence). The V and J ends lost 2 bases and 4 bases, in that order; junction bases with no gene match: 11.

The chain links TRBV29-1 to TRBJ2-7; 14 bases fit TRBD2. This CDR3 has 18 amino acids. The V and J ends lost 6 bases and 3 bases, in that order; junction bases with no gene match: 16. Germline V lookup: CDR1 SQVTM, CDR2 ANQGSEA. The CDR3 protein is CSVKAPGLAGVGDYEQYF. The CDR3 DNA follows: TGCAGCGTAAAAGCACCGGGACTAGCGGGAGTGGGGGACTACGAGCAGTACTTC.

V is TRBV6-5 and J is TRBJ2-1, with 10 bases that match TRBD2. The CDR3 extends over 13 amino acids. J gave up 9 bases and V 2 bases, and 1 base lay outside the gene matches. Germline CDR1 and CDR2: MNHEY and SVGAGI. The CDR3 reads CASSYRTSGEQFF. The CDR3 region has the DNA TGTGCCAGCAGTTACCGGACTAGCGGTGAGCAGTTCTTC.

The V gene is TRBV28, the J gene TRBJ2-1, with D tentatively TRBD2 (5 bases). The CDR3 runs to 10 residues. Germline values: CDR1 MDHEN, CDR2 SYDVKM. The CDR3 DNA sequence: TGTGCATCCGGGGATAATGAGCAGTTCTTC. Translated: CASGDNEQFF.

The chain recombines TRBV30 with TRBJ1-1, with a possible D match to TRBD1 (5 bases). Germline-derived CDR1 and CDR2 are GTSNPN and SVGIG (reference sequence). This CDR3 contains 14 residues. V lost 1 base and J lost 5, with 14 bases in between. The DNA of the CDR3 is TGTGCCTGGAGTGAGGTAGGGGTGGGGACTGAAGCTTTCTTT. Amino acids: CAWSEVGVGTEAFF.

The rearrangement joins TRBV28 to TRBJ2-7, with 8 bases matching TRBD2. Germline V gives CDR1 MDHEN, CDR2 SYDVKM. The V gene end was trimmed by 6 bases and the J gene end by 2 bases; junction bases not matched to a gene: 6. CDR3 length equals 14 residues. The CDR3 DNA reads as TGTGCCAGCAGGTTAGCGGGAACCCCCTACGAGCAGTACTTC. Encoded protein: CASRLAGTPYEQYF. Using reference TRBV28 and TRBJ2-7 for the parts outside the CDR3, the full variable domain is DVKVTQSSRYLVKRTGEKVFLECVQDMDHENMFWYRQDPGLGLRLIYFSYDVKMKEKGDIPEGYSVSREKKERFSLILESASTNQTSMYLCASRLAGTPYEQYFGPGTRLTVT.

The chain has TRBV25-1 and TRBJ1-3, with unresolved D. CDR3 length: 11 residues. The V gene lost 10 bases and the J gene lost 4 bases, with 8 bases spanning the gap. Germline V gene sequence: CDR1 MGHDK, CDR2 SYGVNS. CDR3 amino acids: CATILGNTIYF. CDR3 in DNA: TGTGCCACCATACTAGGAAACACCATATATTTT.

The chain has TRBV27 and TRBJ1-5, with D maybe TRBD1 (6 bases). CDR3 length: 13 amino acids. V was clipped by 9 bases and J by 1 base, with 10 bases between them. In germline, CDR1 is MNHEY, CDR2 SMNVEV (reference sequence). The CDR3 nucleotides are TGTGCCAGTTCGGACAGCAGCAATCAGCCCCAGCATTTT. The encoded protein is CASSDSSNQPQHF.

The chain joins TRBV9 to TRBJ1-2; a possible D gene is TRBD1 (5 bases). CDR3 length equals 18 residues. Germline assignment: CDR1 SGDLS and CDR2 YYNGEE. The ends were cut back, 4 bases at V and 0 bases at J, with 22 bases in the middle. CDR3 protein: CASSPTTRATNTNYGYTF. In DNA form, the CDR3 reads TGTGCCAGCAGCCCTACCACCAGGGCGACAAATACTAACTATGGCTACACCTTC.

The chain is built from TRBV27 and TRBJ2-1, with 7 bases lining up with TRBD2. Germline-derived CDR1 and CDR2 are MNHEY and SMNVEV (reference sequence). This CDR3 has 15 amino acids. V lost 7 bases and J lost 2; bases outside the gene matches: 8. The CDR3 nucleotides read TGTGCCAGCACCAGGCCTGGACTAGCCTACAATGAGCAGTTCTTC. Residues: CASTRPGLAYNEQFF.

This sequence joins TRBV6-5 and TRBJ2-5; 7 bases are a match to TRBD1. CDR3 length: 15 amino acids. Germline values: CDR1 MNHEY, CDR2 SVGAGI. V was clipped by 4 bases and J by 5 bases; unmatched bases: 10. The CDR3 reads CASSSTYRGPETQYF. The CDR3 nucleotides read TGTGCCAGCAGTTCAACCTACAGGGGTCCGGAGACCCAGTACTTC.

This chain uses TRBV27 with TRBJ2-3, with 7 bases matching TRBD1. Germline V gene sequence: CDR1 MNHEY, CDR2 SMNVEV (reference sequence). The V and J ends lost 4 bases and 2 bases, in that order; junction bases with no gene match: 6. CDR3 length: 15 residues. This CDR3 is CASSWGQTFTDTQYF. CDR3 DNA: TGTGCCAGCAGTTGGGGACAGACTTTCACAGATACGCAGTATTTT.

There are a few counts of this clone. J is TRBJ1-2 and V is TRBV11-2; 8 bases match TRBD1. This CDR3 region has 15 residues. The germline CDR1 and CDR2 sequences are SGHAT and FQNNGV. With 4 bases clipped from V and 4 bases from J, the junction kept 8 bases outside the gene matches. The CDR3 reads CASSSRTGIFYGYTF. CDR3 nucleotide sequence: TGTGCCAGCAGCTCACGGACAGGGATCTTCTATGGCTACACCTTC.

This sequence joins TRBV19 and TRBJ1-5; D not certain. V was clipped by 6 bases and J by 6 bases, with 12 bases between them. CDR1 and CDR2 (germline): LNHDA, SQIVND (reference sequence). The CDR3 extends over 13 amino acids. CDR3 bases: TGTGCCAGTAGGTCCTCGCGTGGTCAGCCCCAGCATTTT. Residues: CASRSSRGQPQHF.

This clone turned up a few times. The J gene is TRBJ2-7, the V gene TRBV5-1; D possibly corresponds to TRBD1 (6 bases). The CDR3 contains 15 residues. V was pared by 4 bases and J by 3 bases, with 17 bases between. Germline assignment: CDR1 SGHRS and CDR2 YFSETQ. The CDR3 spells CASSPARGVDYEQYF. The CDR3 DNA sequence: TGCGCCAGCAGCCCCGCCAGGGGTGTCGACTACGAGCAGTACTTC.

The chain carries TRBV4-3 and TRBJ2-1; 13 bases agree with TRBD2. V trimming: 0 bases; J trimming: 6 bases; junction bases outside the gene matches: 2. This CDR3 region has 16 residues. From germline, CDR1 is LGHNA and CDR2 YSLEER. CDR3 DNA: TGCGCCAGCAGCCAAGATCGGACTAGCGGGAGCAATGAGCAGTTCTTC. Its translation: CASSQDRTSGSNEQFF.

The genes are TRBV5-1 and TRBJ2-7, with a tentative D call TRBD1 (6 bases). The length of the CDR3 is 16 residues. Per germline, CDR1 SGHRS and CDR2 YFSETQ. The V end lost 0 bases, the J end lost 1 base, and 14 bases lay between the germline ends. Written as DNA, the CDR3 is TGCGCCAGCAGCTTGGACAGCCTCAGGGGATCCTACGAGCAGTACTTC. Its protein is CASSLDSLRGSYEQYF.

The CDR3 DNA sequence: TGCGCCAGCAGCTTCGACAGTCCCTACAATGAGCAGTTCTTC. It specifies CASSFDSPYNEQFF. The chain employs TRBV5-1 and TRBJ2-1, with D maybe TRBD1 (5 bases). Germline V gives CDR1 SGHRS, CDR2 YFSETQ. The length of the CDR3 is 14 residues. Between the trimmed V and J ends, which lost 2 bases and 2 bases, there was a span of 8 bases.

This chain links TRBV27 with TRBJ2-1, with D possibly being TRBD1 (5 bases). This CDR3 is built from 14 residues. CDR1 MNHEY and CDR2 SMNVEV come from the germline V gene (reference sequence). V lost 2 bases and J 4 bases, leaving 9 bases between the germline ends. CDR3 in amino acids: CASSLRQPYNEQFF. CDR3 sequence (DNA): TGTGCCAGCAGTTTAAGACAGCCGTACAATGAGCAGTTCTTC.

The chain is built from TRBV19 and TRBJ1-6, with D perhaps TRBD1 (5 bases). V lost 8 bases and J 6 bases, leaving 11 bases between the germline ends. Per germline, CDR1 LNHDA and CDR2 SQIVND (reference sequence). This CDR3 has 13 amino acids. This CDR3 is CASDQGGNSPLHF. CDR3 DNA sequence: TGTGCCAGTGACCAGGGTGGTAATTCACCCCTCCACTTT.

The chain has TRBV19 and TRBJ2-1, with TRBD2 matching 7 bases. The CDR3 totals 14 residues. Per germline, CDR1 LNHDA and CDR2 SQIVND (reference sequence). Germline trimming cut 7 bases from V and 2 bases from J; bases unmatched to any gene: 5. This CDR3 is CASKSAGAYNEQFF. DNA of the CDR3: TGTGCCAGTAAGTCTGCGGGGGCCTACAATGAGCAGTTCTTC.

This rearrangement joins TRBV29-1 to TRBJ1-1; no definite D call. V was trimmed by 2 bases and J by 9 bases, leaving 7 bases between them. Germline V gene data show CDR1 as SQVTM and CDR2 as ANQGSEA. CDR3 size: 10 residues. The CDR3 reads CSVETGQAFF. Written as DNA, the CDR3 is TGCAGCGTTGAAACGGGTCAAGCTTTCTTT.

This clone was seen a few times. V is TRBV9 and J is TRBJ2-2, with D possibly TRBD1 on 6 matching bases. V was pared by 0 bases and J by 4 bases, with 10 bases between. The CDR3 totals 15 residues. Per the germline V gene, CDR1 is SGDLS and CDR2 is YYNGEE. The CDR3 region is CASSVDSQGTGELFF. The CDR3 bases are TGTGCCAGCAGCGTAGATTCACAGGGCACCGGGGAGCTGTTTTTT.

V and J are TRBV4-3 and TRBJ2-1; perhaps TRBD1 as D (6 bases). Per germline, CDR1 LGHNA and CDR2 YSLEER. V was clipped by 2 bases and J by 2 bases, with 10 bases between them. CDR3 length equals 15 residues. The CDR3 DNA sequence: TGCGCCAGCAGCCAACTGTGGACAGCCTACAATGAGCAGTTCTTC. It is translated as CASSQLWTAYNEQFF.

The chain recombines TRBV9 with TRBJ2-1; TRBD2 is a possible D gene (6 bases). The V end lost 0 bases, the J end lost 3 bases, and 10 bases lay between the germline ends. This CDR3 region has 15 residues. The germline V gene has CDR1 SGDLS and CDR2 YYNGEE. CDR3 region: CASSVAGVFYNEQFF. The CDR3 DNA reads TGTGCCAGCAGCGTAGCGGGAGTGTTCTACAATGAGCAGTTCTTC.

This sequence joins TRBV13 and TRBJ2-1; no definite D call. CDR1 is PRHDT and CDR2 is FYEKMQ in the germline V gene (reference sequence). This CDR3 spans 12 amino acids. Trimming shortened V by 0 bases and J by 10 bases, and 7 bases separated the two germline ends. The CDR3 DNA sequence: TGTGCCAGCAGCTTAGGGGCCGGGGAGCAGTTCTTC. Residues: CASSLGAGEQFF.

This chain uses TRBV9 with TRBJ2-3, with TRBD2 matching over 11 bases. With V trimmed by 6 bases and J by 2 bases, 5 bases remained unmatched. The germline V gene encodes CDR1 SGDLS and CDR2 YYNGEE. This CDR3 has 15 amino acids. The CDR3 sequence: CASTASGRFTDTQYF. CDR3 bases: TGTGCCAGCACGGCTAGCGGGAGGTTCACAGATACGCAGTATTTT.